This record covers a single T cell receptor (beta chain). Its specificity is not known. This record belongs to a study of shared clonotypes between healthy human individuals. Study-level results: Across subsets, estimated richness was generally greater for naive than for memory populations.

Assay: immunoSEQ multiplex PCR; the TCRdb copy retains only in-frame clones and omits some. This table has approximately 2.3 million clones, 85% to 95% appearing once. Per germline, CDR1 SGHAT and CDR2 FQNNGV. V was clipped by 4 bases and J by 7 bases, with 17 bases between them. This CDR3 has 15 residues. The sequenced sample was naive CD4+ T cells from PBMCs. As to subset: CD45RA+ positively selected. The chain joins TRBV11-2 to TRBJ2-1, with no clear D. This TCR was recovered from a man younger than 35 in good health. Some clones in this sample may be carry-over from other donors' samples. The CDR3 region has the DNA TGTGCCAGCAGCTCGGTGGGGATGGTTCGGAATGAGCAGTTCTTC. Residues: CASSSVGMVRNEQFF.